This T cell receptor (beta chain) was retrieved from a study of radiation and T cells in renal cell carcinoma. Overall study findings and caveats: From baseline, blood top tumor clonotypes peaked at 2 weeks post-radiation.

Time point specified: blood 4 weeks post-SBRT, at nephrectomy. Noted treatment: 15 Gy SBRT to primary tumor, nephrectomy 4 weeks later. CDR1 SGHTA and CDR2 FQGTGA come from the germline V gene. This CDR3 spans 13 amino acids. V lost 1 base and J lost 9, with 10 bases in between. About this clone: Its target is unknown.

The data were produced by immunoSEQ multiplex PCR, yet TCRdb's version contains in-frame clones alone and is incomplete. This sample has about 83,000 clones, with approximately 82% found just once. The sequence was obtained from a woman in her fifties or sixties with renal cell carcinoma. This chain connects TRBV7-3 to TRBJ1-5; D call uncertain. The source material was blood, sampled from a patient whose treatment included radiotherapy and nephrectomy. DNA for the CDR3: TGTGCCAGCAGCTTAAATAGCCTGGGGCCCCAGCATTTT. As protein: CASSLNSLGPQHF.